What follows are 18 T cell receptor beta chains derived from one specimen sequenced in a study of breast tumors, draining lymph nodes, adjacent tissues. Breast cancer patients provided tissue from their axillary draining lymph nodes. TCRdb re-called the multiplex PCR reads with MiXCR, one entry per CDR3 protein. Of about 200,000 distinct CDR3 sequences listed, 31% are singletons. Sequencing was carried out using axillary lymph node tissue. The origin of the receptors is a female donor with breast cancer. Some clones in this sample may be carry-over from other donors' samples.

The chain uses TRBV7-9 and TRBJ2-1; tentative D call: TRBD2 (7 bases). V lost 2 bases and J lost 6, with 14 bases in between. Looked up from germline, CDR1 is SEHNR and CDR2 is FQNEAQ (reference sequence). The CDR3 is 15 residues long. The CDR3 is CASSLTGGSCNEQFF. The CDR3 DNA is TGTGCCAGCAGCTTAACGGGGGGCTCTTGCAATGAGCAGTTCTTC.

This clonotype turned up a few times. The V and J genes are TRBV6-1 and TRBJ2-2; D gene ambiguous. The CDR3 covers 16 residues. The germline V and J ends were trimmed by 6 bases and 4 bases, with 18 bases remaining between them. The germline CDR1 and CDR2 sequences are MNHNS and SASEGT. CDR3 residues: CASRETGPKGTGELFF. For the CDR3, the DNA is TGTGCCAGCAGGGAAACCGGTCCAAAGGGCACCGGGGAGCTGTTTTTT.

In this sample, this clonotype turned up many times. J is TRBJ1-4 and V is TRBV6-5, with 9 positions matching TRBD1. Trimming at V came to 5 bases and at J to 2 bases, leaving 3 bases not matched to a gene. Germline V gives CDR1 MNHEY, CDR2 SVGAGI. This CDR3 spans 15 amino acids. The CDR3 region has the DNA TGTGCCAGCAGTCGGACAGGGGTCACTAATGAAAAACTGTTTTTT. It specifies CASSRTGVTNEKLFF.

The sample holds many counts of this clonotype. The chain has TRBV28 and TRBJ2-7, with TRBD1 matching 11 bases. The CDR3 has 15 residues. J was trimmed by 3 bases and V by 6 bases; bases with no gene match: 7. Looked up from germline, CDR1 is MDHEN and CDR2 is SYDVKM. The CDR3 spells CASRPTGTGGYEQYF. In DNA, the CDR3 is TGTGCCAGCAGACCCACCGGGACAGGGGGCTACGAGCAGTACTTC.

About this clonotype: Possible read error: a much larger clone is one base away. No conserved phenylalanine or tryptophan ends this CDR3, so it is likely a read error. This chain links TRBV6-2 or TRBV6-3 with TRBJ1-2; D uncertain. V lost 6 bases to trimming and J lost 3 bases, with 5 bases between them. CDR1 is MNHEY and CDR2 is SVGEGT in the germline V gene. This CDR3 contains 11 residues. The CDR3 region is CASRTYYGYTS. Here the CDR3 DNA reads TGTGCCAGCAGGACCTACTATGGCTACACCTCC.

This clonotype was counted a few times. This chain joins TRBV24-1 and TRBJ1-1, with D possibly being TRBD1 (5 bases). This CDR3 is 11 amino acids long. Deletions cut 6 bases from V and 4 bases from J, with 5 bases between. The germline V gene encodes CDR1 KGHDR and CDR2 SFDVKD. CDR3 bases: TGTGCCACCAGTCAGGGCACTGAAGCTTTCTTT. It specifies CATSQGTEAFF.

This clonotype showed up many times. V gene TRBV5-5 combines with J gene TRBJ2-3; D unresolved. CDR1 is SGHKS and CDR2 is YYEKEE in the germline V gene (reference sequence). Trimming removed 1 base at V and 5 bases at J, with 5 bases between. The CDR3 consists of 12 residues. DNA for the CDR3: TGTGCCAGCAGCTTGTCCTTAGATACGCAGTATTTT. Translated, it gives CASSLSLDTQYF.

The chain uses TRBV7-9 and TRBJ1-6, with 8 bases lining up with TRBD1. CDR3 size: 17 residues. J was trimmed by 6 bases and V by 6 bases; bases with no gene match: 13. Germline-derived CDR1 and CDR2 are SEHNR and FQNEAQ (reference sequence). The CDR3 sequence is CASRPYRAGGSNSPLHF. CDR3 DNA: TGTGCCAGCAGACCCTACAGGGCAGGGGGCAGTAATTCACCCCTCCACTTT.

About this clonotype itself: In this CDR3 the conserved last residue, phenylalanine or tryptophan, is missing, so a read error is likely. It is unclear where the CDR3 begins or ends on the DNA, so no DNA is shown, and the CDR3 is as TCRdb lists it. The V gene is TRBV7-9, the J gene TRBJ1-6. The CDR3 is made up of 10 amino acids, end residues included. The germline CDR1 and CDR2 sequences are SEHNR and FQNEAQ (reference sequence). CDR3 sequence: CASSSSSAHY.

This clonotype was seen at least ten times. This chain uses TRBV5-1 with TRBJ2-3; D is uncertain. Trimming took 1 base from V and 2 from J, leaving 2 bases between them. CDR3 size: 12 residues. Germline lookup yields CDR1 SGHRS and CDR2 YFSETQ. CDR3 DNA: TGCGCCAGCAGCTTGAACACAGATACGCAGTATTTT. It codes for CASSLNTDTQYF. Supplemented by reference TRBV5-1 and TRBJ2-3, the full variable domain reads KAGVTQTPRYLIKTRGQQVTLSCSPISGHRSVSWYQQTPGQGLQFLFEYFSETQRNKGNFPGRFSGRQFSNSRSEMNVSTLELGDSALYLCASSLNTDTQYFGPGTRLTVL.

About this clonotype itself: A read error is possible here, since a much larger clone lies one base away. Because the CDR3 is missing its conserved closing phenylalanine or tryptophan, this is likely a read error. The chain uses TRBV18 and TRBJ2-7; the match to TRBD2 covers 11 bases. With V trimmed by 2 bases and J by 0 bases, 0 bases remained unmatched. The CDR3 extends over 15 amino acids. CDR1 and CDR2 from the germline V gene are KGHSH and LQKENI. CDR3 DNA sequence: TGTGCCAGCTCACCAACTAGCGGGGGCTCCTACGAGCAGTACATC. Protein product: CASSPTSGGSYEQYI.

The chain's CDR3 is CAISETGLNQPQHF. CDR3 DNA: TGTGCCATCAGTGAGACAGGACTCAATCAGCCCCAGCATTTT. The gene calls are TRBV10-3 and TRBJ1-5; D might be TRBD1 (5 bases). The ends were cut back, 2 bases at V and 3 bases at J, with 8 bases in the middle. The CDR3 covers 14 residues. CDR1 is ENHRY and CDR2 is SYGVKD in the germline V gene.

This clonotype was observed at least ten times. The rearrangement links TRBV5-6 to TRBJ2-6; no reliable D call. The CDR3 sequence is 12 residues long. V lost 4 bases and J lost 14, with 13 bases in between. Germline CDR1 is SGHDT and CDR2 is YYEEEE. The CDR3 DNA follows: TGTGCCAGCAGCCTCGTTATCGGCTTCCTGACTTTC. It translates to CASSLVIGFLTF.

The V and J genes are TRBV12-3 or TRBV12-4 and TRBJ2-7; no clear D gene. The CDR3 is 14 amino acids. With 7 bases removed from V and 5 bases from J, the gap between germline ends came to 18 bases. The CDR3 DNA is TGTGCCAGCACAGACGGTGCCGCTCAACACGAGCAGTACTTC. It encodes CASTDGAAQHEQYF.

This clonotype was recorded at least ten times. V usage is TRBV20-1 and J usage is TRBJ2-3; no clear D. Trimming left V 6 bases short and J 5 bases short, with 18 bases between. This CDR3 has 14 amino acids. Looked up from germline, CDR1 is DFQATT and CDR2 is SNEGSKA (reference sequence). The CDR3 DNA reads as TGCAGTGCCCGCCCGGACCCCGCAGGAGATACGCAGTATTTT. Translated, it gives CSARPDPAGDTQYF.

This clonotype was seen many times. The chain couples TRBV20-1 to TRBJ1-2, with 11 bases fitting TRBD1. Germline CDR1 is DFQATT and CDR2 is SNEGSKA (reference sequence). Germline trimming cut 4 bases from V and 4 bases from J; bases unmatched to any gene: 5. The CDR3 has 14 amino acids. The CDR3 is CSATQGQGAYGYTF. In DNA, the CDR3 is TGCAGTGCTACCCAAGGACAGGGGGCCTATGGCTACACCTTC.

This clonotype appeared a few times. The J gene is TRBJ2-6, the V gene TRBV6-5; 9 positions match TRBD2. This CDR3 region has 18 residues. Germline V gene data show CDR1 as MNHEY and CDR2 as SVGAGI. The trim removed 7 bases at V and 0 bases at J, leaving 10 bases unmatched. CDR3 nucleotides: TGTGCCAGCACCCACTCGCGGGGGGGCATCTCTGGGGCCAACGTCCTGACTTTC. Its protein is CASTHSRGGISGANVLTF.

The rearrangement links TRBV12-3 or TRBV12-4 to TRBJ1-6; no clear D gene. There are 15 residues in the CDR3. The germline V and J ends were trimmed by 5 bases and 10 bases, with 18 bases remaining between them. As DNA, the CDR3 is TGTGCCAGCAGTCCCTCAGGAGGTCTAGGATCACCCCTCCACTTT. Translated, it gives CASSPSGGLGSPLHF.